This T cell receptor beta chain appears in the sequencing data of a study of shared clonotypes between healthy human individuals. Naive CD8 populations comprised CD45RO-negative cells positively selected for CCR7, excluding terminally differentiated effector memory CD45RA+ cells. Produced via immunoSEQ multiplex PCR; TCRdb's table is partial and in-frame only. Of 660,000 or so clones in the sample, around 96% were seen once. This CDR3 is 10 amino acids long. Per germline, CDR1 SQVTM and CDR2 ANQGSEA. The TCR sequence derives from a woman aged 25 to 39 in good health. The sample taken for sequencing was naive CD8+ T cells sorted from blood. The genes are TRBV29-1 and TRBJ2-7; D unresolved. CDR3 region: CRSCGYEQYF. The CDR3 nucleotides are TGCAGGTCCTGTGGGTACGAGCAGTACTTC.